Shown below are 31 T cell receptor beta chains from a single sample sequenced in a study of blood T cell repertoires in COVID-19. Libraries were prepared by immunoSEQ multiplex PCR; TCRdb keeps only in-frame clonotypes and omits some of them. The repertoire holds just over 250,000 clones, 80% to 90% seen once, with about 10% in the top ten. Material: peripheral blood. The receptors come from a woman between 70 and 85 years old with COVID-19, enrolled during active disease.

This chain uses TRBV28 with TRBJ2-2; D may be TRBD1 (5 bases). Looked up from germline, CDR1 is MDHEN and CDR2 is SYDVKM. The CDR3 is 15 amino acids. With 1 base removed from V and 4 bases from J, the gap between germline ends came to 10 bases. CDR3: CASSLSGLGTGELFF. The CDR3 DNA reads TGTGCCAGCAGTTTATCAGGGTTAGGCACCGGGGAGCTGTTTTTT.

This clone was detected once. This chain joins TRBV18 and TRBJ2-5; 7 nucleotides line up with TRBD1. V lost 6 bases, J lost 2 bases, and 9 bases stayed unmatched. The germline CDR1 and CDR2 sequences are KGHSH and LQKENI. The CDR3 is made up of 15 amino acids. This CDR3 reads CASSRGQIMQETQYF. CDR3 in DNA: TGTGCCAGCTCCCGGGGACAGATAATGCAAGAGACCCAGTACTTC.

This clone was observed a handful of times. The chain employs TRBV9 and TRBJ1-5, with 8 bases lining up with TRBD1. This CDR3 comprises 15 residues. V gave up 3 bases and J gave up 5 bases; unmatched junction bases: 7. Germline V gene sequence: CDR1 SGDLS, CDR2 YYNGEE. In DNA, the CDR3 is TGTGCCAGCAGCGCAACCGGGACAGGTGATCAGCCCCAGCATTTT. It specifies CASSATGTGDQPQHF.

V gene TRBV20-1 combines with J gene TRBJ2-3; D may be TRBD2 (5 bases). The CDR3 covers 14 residues. Germline CDR1 DFQATT, CDR2 SNEGSKA (reference sequence). V dropped 3 bases and J dropped 1 base, with 11 bases sitting between them. The CDR3 sequence is CSASRLSGTDTQYF. The CDR3 bases are TGCAGTGCTAGTAGACTTAGCGGCACAGATACGCAGTATTTT.

The CDR3: CAILTSGTDNEQFF. CDR3 DNA: TGTGCCATCTTAACTAGCGGGACTGACAATGAGCAGTTCTTC. V usage is TRBV6-5 and J usage is TRBJ2-1, with TRBD2 identical over 10 bases. V shed 10 bases and J 5 bases; nucleotides not matched to a gene: 8. The CDR3 has 14 residues. Germline V CDR1 and CDR2: MNHEY, SVGAGI.

The V gene is TRBV27, the J gene TRBJ2-2; the D gene is possibly TRBD1 (5 bases). The V gene lost 7 bases and the J gene lost 5 bases, with 11 bases spanning the gap. The CDR3 is 13 residues long. CDR1 is MNHEY and CDR2 is SMNVEV in the germline V gene (reference sequence). CDR3 DNA sequence: TGTGCCAGCAAATCTCAGGGTACCGGGGAGCTGTTTTTT. Protein product: CASKSQGTGELFF.

V usage is TRBV7-9 and J usage is TRBJ1-4; 10 bases line up with TRBD1. The germline V gene has CDR1 SEHNR and CDR2 FQNEAQ (reference sequence). V trimming: 6 bases; J trimming: 7 bases; junction bases outside the gene matches: 14. This CDR3 spans 17 amino acids. CDR3 sequence reads: CASSHSGGTGASEKLFF. CDR3 nucleotides: TGTGCCAGCAGTCATTCCGGAGGGACAGGGGCGAGTGAAAAACTGTTTTTT.

This sequence joins TRBV12-5 and TRBJ1-4; D is uncertain. The CDR3 is 13 residues long. V lost 6 bases to trimming and J lost 6 bases, with 11 bases between them. The germline CDR1 and CDR2 sequences are LGHNT and FRNRAP. The CDR3 spells CASGRGRYEKLFF. In nucleotides, the CDR3 is TGTGCTAGTGGCCGGGGTCGTTATGAAAAACTGTTTTTT. Drawing the rest from reference TRBV12-5 and TRBJ1-4, the complete variable domain is DARVTQTPRHKVTEMGQEVTMRCQPILGHNTVFWYRQTMMQGLELLAYFRNRAPLDDSGMPKDRFSAEMPDATLATLKIQPSEPRDSAVYFCASGRGRYEKLFFGSGTQLSVL.

The chain has TRBV7-2 and TRBJ1-5; 7 bases map to TRBD1. Germline V gene sequence: CDR1 SGHTA, CDR2 FQGNSA. Unmatched junction bases numbered 10, after V lost 6 bases and J lost 5 bases. The CDR3 spans 15 residues. CDR3 DNA sequence: TGTGCCAGCAGTTCCCAGGACAGGAGGGATCAGCCCCAGCATTTT. This gives the protein CASSSQDRRDQPQHF.

The chain couples TRBV7-2 to TRBJ2-2; TRBD2 matches 13 bases. V trimming: 5 bases; J trimming: 5 bases; junction bases outside the gene matches: 8. Germline loops: CDR1 SGHTA, CDR2 FQGNSA. The CDR3 is made up of 17 amino acids. CDR3 bases: TGTGCCAGCAGCCTCGGACTAGCGGGAGTAAAAACCGGGGAGCTGTTTTTT. This translates into CASSLGLAGVKTGELFF.

The rearrangement uses TRBV10-3 and TRBJ1-2, with no clear D. The germline gives CDR1 ENHRY, CDR2 SYGVKD. The CDR3 is 15 amino acids. Trimming stripped 0 bases from V and 0 bases from J, with 8 bases between. The CDR3 protein is CAISESGAANYGYTF. The CDR3 coding sequence is TGTGCCATCAGTGAGTCAGGAGCAGCTAACTATGGCTACACCTTC.

The genes are TRBV5-1 and TRBJ2-2; 11 bases map to TRBD2. The V segment lost 4 bases and the J segment 5 bases; nucleotides outside the gene matches: 7. The CDR3 covers 16 residues. Germline values: CDR1 SGHRS, CDR2 YFSETQ. CDR3 coding DNA: TGCGCCAGCAGCCACGGGACTAGCGGACTTACCGGGGAGCTGTTTTTT. Its translation is CASSHGTSGLTGELFF.

The V and J genes are TRBV28 and TRBJ1-5; 8 bases are shared with TRBD1. The V and J ends lost 5 bases and 1 base, in that order; junction bases with no gene match: 10. The germline V gene has CDR1 MDHEN and CDR2 SYDVKM. The CDR3 has 17 amino acids. CDR3 coding DNA: TGTGCCAGCAGTCCTTACAGACAGGGGCCCAGCAATCAGCCCCAGCATTTT. Its protein is CASSPYRQGPSNQPQHF.

The V and J genes are TRBV15 and TRBJ1-1; TRBD1 might be the D (6 bases). Germline-derived CDR1 and CDR2 are LNHNV and YYDKDF (reference sequence). The CDR3 consists of 13 residues. Trimming stripped 1 base from V and 8 bases from J, with 11 bases between. The CDR3 spells CATSRGNTGEAFF. The CDR3 region has the DNA TGTGCCACCAGCAGAGGAAATACAGGGGAAGCTTTCTTT. Together with reference TRBV15 and TRBJ1-1, the CDR3 gives the full variable domain: DAMVIQNPRYQVTQFGKPVTLSCSQTLNHNVMYWYQQKSSQAPKLLFHYYDKDFNNEADTPDNFQSRRPNTSFCFLDIRSPGLGDTAMYLCATSRGNTGEAFFGQGTRLTVV.

CDR3 in amino acids: CATQGEGNQPQHF. The CDR3 region has the DNA TGTGCCACCCAGGGCGAGGGCAATCAGCCCCAGCATTTT. The chain employs TRBV24-1 and TRBJ1-5; possibly TRBD1 for D (5 bases). The CDR3 runs to 13 residues. V lost 9 bases, J lost 2 bases, and 10 bases lay in between. Germline V gene sequence: CDR1 KGHDR, CDR2 SFDVKD.

This chain links TRBV6-5 with TRBJ2-7; 10 bases align to TRBD1. Germline trimming cut 3 bases from V and 4 bases from J; bases unmatched to any gene: 6. The CDR3 sequence is 15 residues long. Germline V gives CDR1 MNHEY, CDR2 SVGAGI. The CDR3 here is CASSYSTGGVYEQYF. The CDR3 DNA follows: TGTGCCAGCAGTTATTCGACAGGGGGCGTTTACGAGCAGTACTTC.

The chain couples TRBV7-9 to TRBJ2-2; 14 bases agree with TRBD2. The CDR3 extends over 18 amino acids. Trimming at V came to 5 bases and at J to 4 bases, leaving 9 bases not matched to a gene. CDR1 and CDR2 (germline): SEHNR, FQNEAQ (reference sequence). The CDR3 loop reads CASSLTSGRASGTGELFF. CDR3 DNA: TGTGCCAGCAGCCTGACTAGCGGGAGGGCCTCTGGCACCGGGGAGCTGTTTTTT.

This clone was picked up a small number of times. The chain links TRBV6-2 or TRBV6-3 to TRBJ1-6; TRBD1 might be the D (6 bases). Germline CDR1 and CDR2: MNHEY and SVGEGT. The CDR3 length is 17 residues. V was shortened by 0 bases and J by 7 bases, with 16 bases between the two germline ends. CDR3 coding DNA: TGTGCCAGCAGTTACTCCAAACCTGACAGGCACAATTCACCCCTCCACTTT. Its protein product is CASSYSKPDRHNSPLHF.

The V call is TRBV19, the J call TRBJ2-7; 9 bases agree with TRBD1. CDR3 length equals 15 residues. V lost 5 bases, J lost 1 base, and 6 bases stayed unmatched. The germline CDR1 and CDR2 sequences are LNHDA and SQIVND (reference sequence). CDR3 DNA sequence: TGTGCCAGTAGTCAACGGACAGGGGTTTCCTACGAGCAGTACTTC. Protein product: CASSQRTGVSYEQYF.

J is TRBJ2-2 and V is TRBV7-2, with 7 positions matching TRBD1. The CDR3 has 17 amino acids. The J segment lost 2 bases and the V segment lost 0 bases, leaving 6 bases of the junction unmatched. CDR1 is SGHTA and CDR2 is FQGNSA in the germline V gene. CDR3 coding DNA: TGTGCCAGCAGCTTAGCTCTAGGGACAGTTAACACCGGGGAGCTGTTTTTT. The encoded protein is CASSLALGTVNTGELFF.

J is TRBJ2-5 and V is TRBV3-1 (or the pseudogene TRBV3-2), with TRBD1 matching over 12 bases. Germline loops: CDR1 LGHDT, CDR2 YNNKEL (reference sequence). The junction had 5 bases not matched to a gene; V was cut back by 5 bases and J by 7 bases. The CDR3 covers 14 residues. The CDR3 nucleotides are TGTGCCAGCAGCGCGGGACAGGGGGCACGGACCCAGTACTTC. This sequence encodes CASSAGQGARTQYF.

The chain combines TRBV5-1 with TRBJ2-7; perhaps TRBD2 as D (5 bases). Germline CDR1 reads SGHRS; CDR2 reads YFSETQ. The CDR3 contains 13 residues. Trimming pared 2 bases from V and 5 bases from J, leaving 11 bases between. The CDR3 loop reads CASSLPGINEQYF. The DNA for the CDR3 is TGCGCCAGCAGCTTACCGGGGATCAACGAGCAGTACTTC.

The rearrangement joins TRBV4-1 to TRBJ2-7; D is perhaps TRBD2 (5 bases). Germline V gene lookup returns CDR1 MGHRA and CDR2 YSYEKL. The V end lost 2 bases, the J end lost 0 bases, and 8 bases lay between the germline ends. The CDR3 runs to 14 residues. The chain's CDR3 is CASSQTRGSYEQYF. CDR3 nucleotides: TGCGCCAGCAGCCAAACCCGGGGCTCCTACGAGCAGTACTTC.

J is TRBJ1-2 and V is TRBV28; D gene unclear. Between the trimmed V and J ends, which lost 7 bases and 4 bases, there was a span of 13 bases. The CDR3 has 13 residues. In germline, CDR1 is MDHEN, CDR2 SYDVKM. CDR3 bases: TGTGCCAGCATTTCTACCGCCCCCTATGGCTACACCTTC. Residues: CASISTAPYGYTF.

This chain joins TRBV7-3 and TRBJ2-1; 9 bases fit TRBD1. The CDR3 is made up of 14 amino acids. Unmatched junction bases numbered 7, after V lost 6 bases and J lost 7 bases. Germline-derived CDR1 and CDR2 are SGHTA and FQGTGA. Here the CDR3 reads CASRGTGLTNEQFF. The CDR3 DNA reads as TGTGCCAGCAGAGGGACAGGGTTGACGAATGAGCAGTTCTTC.

The chain has TRBV5-5 and TRBJ2-2; 8 bases fit TRBD2. The J segment lost 8 bases and the V segment lost 1 base, leaving 7 bases of the junction unmatched. Germline lookup yields CDR1 SGHKS and CDR2 YYEKEE (reference sequence). The CDR3 loop spans 15 amino acids. CDR3 region: CASSLREGAVGELFF. The CDR3 bases are TGTGCCAGCAGCTTGCGGGAGGGCGCAGTGGGGGAGCTGTTTTTT.

V usage is TRBV30 and J usage is TRBJ1-1, with a weak D call TRBD1 (5 bases). The germline V and J ends were trimmed by 3 bases and 0 bases, with 11 bases remaining between them. The CDR3 has 14 residues. Looked up from germline, CDR1 is GTSNPN and CDR2 is SVGIG (reference sequence). DNA for the CDR3: TGTGCCTGGAGGACCGGGACTATGAACACTGAAGCTTTCTTT. Protein product: CAWRTGTMNTEAFF.

J is TRBJ2-1 and V is TRBV11-2; TRBD2 matches 11 bases. This CDR3 spans 15 amino acids. The V gene end was trimmed by 6 bases and the J gene end by 2 bases; junction bases not matched to a gene: 3. Germline CDR1 reads SGHAT; CDR2 reads FQNNGV. CDR3 bases: TGTGCCAGCAGTACTAGCGGGAGTACCTACAATGAGCAGTTCTTC. Protein product: CASSTSGSTYNEQFF.

The chain couples TRBV28 to TRBJ1-1; TRBD1 agrees at 8 bases. V lost 2 bases and J lost 4; bases outside the gene matches: 9. This CDR3 region has 16 residues. The germline CDR1 and CDR2 sequences are MDHEN and SYDVKM. CDR3 loop: CASSLPDRGRSTEAFF. CDR3 nucleotides: TGTGCCAGCAGTTTACCCGACAGGGGTAGAAGCACTGAAGCTTTCTTT. Using reference TRBV28 and TRBJ1-1 for the parts outside the CDR3, the full variable domain is DVKVTQSSRYLVKRTGEKVFLECVQDMDHENMFWYRQDPGLGLRLIYFSYDVKMKEKGDIPEGYSVSREKKERFSLILESASTNQTSMYLCASSLPDRGRSTEAFFGQGTRLTVV.

V and J are TRBV4-1 and TRBJ1-5, with TRBD1 as a possible D gene (5 bases). This CDR3 is 18 amino acids long. The germline V gene encodes CDR1 MGHRA and CDR2 YSYEKL. V lost 5 bases, J lost 4 bases, and 24 bases lay in between. CDR3 nucleotide sequence: TGCGCCAGCAGCAAAGGGGAAATGGAAGGGGTTCGGAATCAGCCCCAGCATTTT. Residues: CASSKGEMEGVRNQPQHF.

The genes are TRBV27 and TRBJ2-7; 11 bases align to TRBD2. Germline values: CDR1 MNHEY, CDR2 SMNVEV (reference sequence). This CDR3 has 14 residues. V lost 6 bases and J lost 2; bases outside the gene matches: 3. The CDR3 reads CASRTSGAPYEQYF. Here the CDR3 DNA reads TGTGCCAGCAGGACTAGCGGGGCCCCCTACGAGCAGTACTTC.